These 31 T cell receptor beta chains were sequenced from one sample in a study of OX40 agonist ivuxolimab in advanced cancers. Assay: immunoSEQ multiplex PCR; the TCRdb copy retains only in-frame clones and omits some. There are around 31,000 clones in the sample; about 90% occur only once, and 4.8% lies in the top ten. The input for sequencing was CD4+ or CD8+ T cells sorted from blood, taken in a trial of the OX40 agonist ivuxolimab. The receptors stem from an adult with an advanced solid tumor such as melanoma, head and neck, liver or kidney cancer.

The genes are TRBV19 and TRBJ1-1; D is undetermined. Trimming stripped 4 bases from V and 7 bases from J, with 7 bases between. Germline values: CDR1 LNHDA, CDR2 SQIVND (reference sequence). The CDR3 has 11 residues. Here the CDR3 reads CASSTRFEAFF. The CDR3 DNA reads TGTGCCAGTAGTACGCGATTTGAAGCTTTCTTT.

This chain links TRBV11-2 with TRBJ2-1, with D perhaps matching TRBD2 (5 bases). The CDR3 extends over 18 amino acids. The V gene's germline CDR1 is SGHAT and CDR2 FQNNGV. V lost 3 bases and J lost 0, with 18 bases in between. The CDR3 DNA reads as TGTGCCAGCAGCTTCCCCCGCTCGTGGGCGGGCTCCTACAATGAGCAGTTCTTC. This codes for CASSFPRSWAGSYNEQFF.

The V gene is TRBV9, the J gene TRBJ2-3; 9 bases are a match to TRBD2. CDR3 length: 14 amino acids. Germline V gene lookup returns CDR1 SGDLS and CDR2 YYNGEE. The V segment lost 3 bases and the J segment 6 bases; nucleotides outside the gene matches: 5. The CDR3, as DNA: TGTGCCAGCAGCGCTAGCGGGGTCATGGATACGCAGTATTTT. Translating it yields CASSASGVMDTQYF.

V gene TRBV4-1 combines with J gene TRBJ2-5; maybe TRBD1 (6 bases). V was clipped by 4 bases and J by 5 bases, with 20 bases between them. Germline CDR1 is MGHRA and CDR2 is YSYEKL. This CDR3 comprises 16 residues. CDR3: CASSPRLGHPQETQYF. DNA for the CDR3: TGCGCCAGCAGCCCCAGGTTGGGACATCCCCAGGAGACCCAGTACTTC.

CDR3 DNA: TGTGCCAGCAGTTTCATCGCGGGTAGGGGGAACACTGAAGCTTTCTTT. It codes for CASSFIAGRGNTEAFF. The chain recombines TRBV27 with TRBJ1-1; a weak D match, TRBD1 (5 bases). Germline-derived CDR1 and CDR2 are MNHEY and SMNVEV (reference sequence). Trimming pared 3 bases from V and 1 base from J, leaving 15 bases between. This CDR3 comprises 16 residues.

The chain combines TRBV14 with TRBJ2-1; no reliable D call. Germline CDR1 is SGHDN and CDR2 is FVKESK. Trimming stripped 2 bases from V and 5 bases from J, with 10 bases between. This CDR3 comprises 14 residues. The CDR3 loop is CASSQHTVHNEQFF. The DNA for the CDR3 is TGTGCCAGCAGCCAACATACAGTCCACAATGAGCAGTTCTTC.

CDR3 region: CASSELGSGNQPQHF. CDR3 DNA: TGTGCCAGCAGTGAACTGGGGTCGGGCAATCAGCCCCAGCATTTT. The rearrangement joins TRBV2 to TRBJ1-5; D is ambiguous. In germline, CDR1 is SNHLY, CDR2 FYNNEI. V lost 2 bases and J lost 2, with 10 bases in between. This CDR3 comprises 15 residues.

The gene calls are TRBV7-9 and TRBJ1-2, with a possible D match to TRBD1 (6 bases). The germline CDR1 and CDR2 sequences are SEHNR and FQNEAQ (reference sequence). Trimming took 5 bases from V and 8 from J, leaving 30 bases between them. The CDR3 consists of 18 residues. The CDR3 is CASSPITPPPGKGGGYTF. The CDR3 DNA sequence: TGTGCCAGCAGCCCAATAACTCCGCCACCGGGCAAAGGGGGAGGCTACACCTTC.

J is TRBJ1-1 and V is TRBV29-1; D uncertain. The CDR3 totals 13 residues. V was pared by 0 bases and J by 0 bases, with 5 bases between. The germline V gene encodes CDR1 SQVTM and CDR2 ANQGSEA. The CDR3 loop reads CSVEEGMNTEAFF. CDR3 DNA: TGCAGCGTTGAAGAAGGGATGAACACTGAAGCTTTCTTT.

The chain has TRBV7-9 and TRBJ1-2; D gene ambiguous. Trimming removed 1 base from V and 4 bases from J, with 19 bases in between. CDR3 length: 17 amino acids. CDR1 is SEHNR, CDR2 FQNEAQ, per germline (reference sequence). The CDR3 nucleotides read TGTGCCAGCAGCTTAGAGGCCCTAGGGCTGGATCTCTATGGCTACACCTTC. This codes for CASSLEALGLDLYGYTF.

On this clone: One junction end does not reproduce the germline sequence, and a read error may be involved. Additional DNA sequences in this sample encode the identical CDR3. This chain links TRBV6-5 with TRBJ2-7; D unclear. The CDR3 length is 16 residues. From germline, CDR1 is MNHEY and CDR2 SVGAGI. In nucleotides, the CDR3 is TGCGCCAGCAGTTACTCCCGCGCCAGGTCCCCCTACGAGCAGTACTTC. It yields the protein CASSYSRARSPYEQYF.

The J gene is TRBJ2-1, the V gene TRBV19, with D possibly being TRBD2 (6 bases). V lost 3 bases and J 7 bases, leaving 10 bases between the germline ends. Germline V gene data show CDR1 as LNHDA and CDR2 as SQIVND (reference sequence). CDR3 size: 13 residues. Here the CDR3 DNA reads TGTGCCAGTAGTATGGGACTCGAAAATGAGCAGTTCTTC. It translates to CASSMGLENEQFF.

The J gene is TRBJ2-2, the V gene TRBV10-2; TRBD2 matches at 16 bases. CDR1 and CDR2 (germline): WSHSY, SAAADI. The CDR3 sequence is 19 residues long. The ends lost 8 bases at V and 3 bases at J; junction bases unmatched: 12. CDR3 loop: CASQGLAGGTAEHTGELFF. The CDR3 DNA sequence: TGCGCCAGCCAGGGACTAGCGGGGGGGACCGCCGAACACACCGGGGAGCTGTTTTTT.

The chain has TRBV4-1 and TRBJ2-7; a possible D gene is TRBD1 (5 bases). Germline CDR1 and CDR2: MGHRA and YSYEKL. CDR3 length: 17 amino acids. The V and J ends lost 0 bases and 3 bases respectively, with 18 bases between them. CDR3 in DNA: TGCGCCAGCAGCCAAGATTGGGTAAGGGGATCCGACTACGAGCAGTACGTC. Amino acid sequence: CASSQDWVRGSDYEQYV.

The chain combines TRBV19 with TRBJ2-1; TRBD2 matches at 13 bases. CDR3 length: 15 residues. Germline V gives CDR1 LNHDA, CDR2 SQIVND (reference sequence). With 4 bases clipped from V and 3 bases from J, the junction kept 0 bases outside the gene matches. The DNA of the CDR3 is TGTGCCAGTAGTAGGACTAGCGGGAGCTACAATGAGCAGTTCTTC. Its protein is CASSRTSGSYNEQFF.

This clone came up once. One junction end does not reproduce the germline sequence, and a read error may be involved. The chain has TRBV7-7 and TRBJ2-2, with 9 bases lining up with TRBD2. The CDR3 contains 16 residues. Germline CDR1 reads SSHAT; CDR2 reads FNYEAQ (reference sequence). The DNA for the CDR3 is TGTGCTAGCAGTTATAGCGGGGGATTGGACACCGGGGAGCTGTTTTTT. Amino acid sequence: CASSYSGGLDTGELFF.

This sequence joins TRBV13 and TRBJ1-5; the D gene is possibly TRBD1 (6 bases). The CDR3 length is 15 residues. Germline V gene lookup returns CDR1 PRHDT and CDR2 FYEKMQ (reference sequence). Trimming removed 4 bases at V and 2 bases at J, with 12 bases between. The CDR3 spells CASSWGAAGNQPQHF. The CDR3 DNA reads TGTGCCAGCAGCTGGGGGGCGGCGGGCAATCAGCCCCAGCATTTT.

The chain recombines TRBV29-1 with TRBJ2-1; D gene uncertain. V was cut by 2 bases and J by 9 bases, with 11 bases left in between. This CDR3 comprises 12 residues. CDR1 SQVTM and CDR2 ANQGSEA come from the germline V gene. CDR3 loop: CSVEFLPGEQFF. For the CDR3, the DNA is TGCAGCGTTGAATTCCTGCCTGGTGAGCAGTTCTTC.

The J gene is TRBJ1-1, the V gene TRBV15; D is perhaps TRBD1 (5 bases). V gave up 0 bases and J gave up 11 bases, with 13 bases separating them. CDR3 length: 13 residues. The germline V gene has CDR1 LNHNV and CDR2 YYDKDF (reference sequence). CDR3 in DNA: TGTGCCACCAGCAGAGAGAGGGGCAATTCTGCTTTCTTT. Its protein product is CATSRERGNSAFF.

The chain employs TRBV2 and TRBJ2-1; 7 bases align to TRBD1. This CDR3 has 14 amino acids. With 10 bases clipped from V and 5 bases from J, the junction kept 11 bases outside the gene matches. Germline V gene data show CDR1 as SNHLY and CDR2 as FYNNEI. CDR3 nucleotide sequence: TGTGCCACTGACACTGGGACAGCTGACAATGAGCAGTTCTTC. Encoded protein: CATDTGTADNEQFF.

The chain is built from TRBV27 and TRBJ2-2, with 11 bases aligning to TRBD2. The ends lost 6 bases at V and 6 bases at J; junction bases unmatched: 3. The germline V gene has CDR1 MNHEY and CDR2 SMNVEV (reference sequence). There are 14 residues in the CDR3. The CDR3 here is CASSKLAGAGELFF. The DNA for the CDR3 is TGTGCCAGCAGCAAACTAGCGGGAGCCGGGGAGCTGTTTTTT.

The rearrangement links TRBV27 to TRBJ2-1; TRBD1 agrees at 12 bases. This CDR3 has 14 residues. The junction had 3 bases not matched to a gene; V was cut back by 3 bases and J by 9 bases. Germline CDR1 is MNHEY and CDR2 is SMNVEV (reference sequence). The chain's CDR3 is CASSLGQGAGEQFF. CDR3 coding DNA: TGTGCCAGCAGTTTGGGACAGGGGGCTGGTGAGCAGTTCTTC.

The rearrangement links TRBV5-1 to TRBJ1-1, with D tentatively TRBD1 (6 bases). The CDR3 runs to 14 residues. V lost 3 bases and J lost 4, with 13 bases in between. CDR1 and CDR2 from the germline V gene are SGHRS and YFSETQ. CDR3 loop: CASSSSPGATEAFF. The CDR3 nucleotides are TGCGCCAGCAGCTCGAGCCCGGGGGCCACTGAAGCTTTCTTT.

The chain links TRBV28 to TRBJ2-7, with D perhaps given as TRBD1 or TRBD2 (5 bases each). The germline CDR1 and CDR2 sequences are MDHEN and SYDVKM. There are 13 residues in the CDR3. V was clipped by 3 bases and J by 7 bases, with 13 bases between them. CDR3 in amino acids: CASSFTGATEQYF. For the CDR3, the DNA is TGTGCCAGCAGTTTCACCGGGGCTACGGAGCAGTACTTC. Full variable domain (rest looked up from reference TRBV28 and TRBJ2-7): DVKVTQSSRYLVKRTGEKVFLECVQDMDHENMFWYRQDPGLGLRLIYFSYDVKMKEKGDIPEGYSVSREKKERFSLILESASTNQTSMYLCASSFTGATEQYFGPGTRLTVT.

The chain has TRBV27 and TRBJ1-1, with D perhaps matching TRBD1 (6 bases). From germline, CDR1 is MNHEY and CDR2 SMNVEV (reference sequence). The CDR3 is made up of 13 amino acids. Trimming left V 4 bases short and J 5 bases short, with 11 bases between. DNA for the CDR3: TGTGCCAGCAGTTATAAGGGGGGGACTGAAGCTTTCTTT. It specifies CASSYKGGTEAFF.

The rearrangement uses TRBV5-8 and TRBJ1-6; perhaps TRBD1 as D (5 bases). Germline V gene lookup returns CDR1 SGHTS and CDR2 YDEGEE. CDR3 length: 15 residues. V dropped 2 bases and J dropped 8 bases, with 14 bases sitting between them. CDR3 sequence reads: CASSLRDVDDSPLHF. CDR3 DNA sequence: TGTGCCAGCAGCTTACGGGACGTTGACGATTCACCCCTCCACTTT. Together with reference TRBV5-8 and TRBJ1-6, the CDR3 gives the full variable domain: EAGVTQSPTHLIKTRGQQATLRCSPISGHTSVYWYQQALGLGLQFLLWYDEGEERNRGNFPPRFSGRQFPNYSSELNVNALELEDSALYLCASSLRDVDDSPLHFGNGTRLTVT.

The chain recombines TRBV6-5 with TRBJ2-5; 9 positions agree with TRBD1. V was clipped by 10 bases and J by 5 bases; unmatched bases: 11. CDR1 and CDR2 (germline): MNHEY, SVGAGI. This CDR3 is 14 amino acids long. In nucleotides, the CDR3 is TGTGCCACCACAGGGGACAGGGTGTGGGAGACCCAGTACTTC. Translated: CATTGDRVWETQYF.

This chain joins TRBV9 and TRBJ2-2; 7 bases agree with TRBD1. The junction had 10 bases not matched to a gene; V was cut back by 4 bases and J by 4 bases. Germline values: CDR1 SGDLS, CDR2 YYNGEE. The CDR3 contains 16 residues. For the CDR3, the DNA is TGTGCCAGCAGCACACAGACAGGGATGAGCACCGGGGAGCTGTTTTTT. Amino acids: CASSTQTGMSTGELFF.

CDR3 residues: CASSFPPGGQPSEKLFF. CDR3 in DNA: TGTGCCAGCAGTTTCCCCCCAGGGGGACAGCCCTCCGAAAAACTGTTTTTT. V is TRBV28 and J is TRBJ1-4; 7 nucleotides align to TRBD1. The germline V gene has CDR1 MDHEN and CDR2 SYDVKM. The CDR3 runs 17 residues. J was trimmed by 8 bases and V by 3 bases; bases with no gene match: 15.

The chain links TRBV14 to TRBJ2-5; D remains unclear. The CDR3 has 15 residues. Trimming took 4 bases from V and 2 from J, leaving 14 bases between them. Germline assignment: CDR1 SGHDN and CDR2 FVKESK. CDR3 sequence: CASSPSYYGQETQYF. CDR3 DNA: TGTGCCAGCAGCCCCTCCTACTATGGGCAAGAGACCCAGTACTTC.

This CDR3 is CASSSSDGSSDGELFF. The CDR3 DNA reads as TGTGCCAGCAGCTCCTCGGACGGATCTAGCGACGGGGAGCTGTTTTTT. This chain links TRBV5-4 with TRBJ2-2, with D perhaps matching TRBD2 (6 bases). This CDR3 spans 16 amino acids. Trimming took off 3 bases at V and 7 bases at J, with 19 bases between the two ends. Germline-derived CDR1 and CDR2 are SGHNT and YYREEE (reference sequence).